These 22 T cell receptor beta chains share one sample of origin, sequenced in a study of cytomegalovirus exposure and HLA in healthy donors. Sequencing was performed with immunoSEQ multiplex PCR; in TCRdb, only in-frame clones are kept and a portion is missing. The sample records a few hundred thousand clones, roughly 89% being singletons. The sequenced sample consisted of PBMCs. Receptors were obtained from a woman younger than 35 in good health and CMV-seronegative.

This clone was detected a few times. The V call is TRBV6-5, the J call TRBJ2-2; a weak D match, TRBD2 (7 bases). The germline V gene encodes CDR1 MNHEY and CDR2 SVGAGI. V was clipped by 6 bases and J by 4 bases, with 15 bases between them. The CDR3 totals 15 residues. CDR3 region: CASRVAGAPTGELFF. The CDR3 nucleotides are TGTGCCAGCAGGGTGGCGGGGGCCCCCACCGGGGAGCTGTTTTTT.

The J gene is TRBJ2-7, the V gene TRBV28, with TRBD1 identical over 11 bases. Germline lookup yields CDR1 MDHEN and CDR2 SYDVKM. J lost 6 bases, V lost 6 bases, and 7 bases had no gene match. The CDR3 runs 14 residues. This CDR3 is CASRRPGQGVEQYF. In DNA, the CDR3 is TGTGCCAGCAGGCGCCCGGGACAGGGGGTCGAGCAGTACTTC.

This sequence joins TRBV28 and TRBJ1-1, with 8 bases matching TRBD1. The germline CDR1 and CDR2 sequences are MDHEN and SYDVKM. V gave up 6 bases and J gave up 4 bases; unmatched junction bases: 7. There are 14 residues in the CDR3. The CDR3 nucleotides are TGTGCCAGCAGCCCAGGGGGCAGCGGCACTGAAGCTTTCTTT. Amino acids: CASSPGGSGTEAFF.

The V gene is TRBV2, the J gene TRBJ2-1; 7 nucleotides match TRBD2. The CDR3 consists of 14 residues. V lost 4 bases and J lost 7; bases outside the gene matches: 7. Germline values: CDR1 SNHLY, CDR2 FYNNEI. The CDR3 DNA is TGTGCCAGCAGTGTCAAAGCGGGATGGAATGAGCAGTTCTTC. Translated: CASSVKAGWNEQFF.

The chain has TRBV27 and TRBJ2-2, with D hard to call. V was trimmed by 2 bases and J by 6 bases, leaving 13 bases between them. The CDR3 sequence is 15 residues long. Germline lookup yields CDR1 MNHEY and CDR2 SMNVEV (reference sequence). DNA of the CDR3: TGTGCCAGCAGTTTAACCCTCTCGGCGGCCGGGGAGCTGTTTTTT. It yields the protein CASSLTLSAAGELFF.

The V and J genes are TRBV28 and TRBJ2-7; D is undetermined. Germline loops: CDR1 MDHEN, CDR2 SYDVKM. The CDR3 loop spans 13 amino acids. Trimming stripped 3 bases from V and 0 bases from J, with 6 bases between. The CDR3 DNA is TGTGCCAGCAGTTTCTCTAGCTCCTACGAGCAGTACTTC. This codes for CASSFSSSYEQYF.

This chain uses TRBV28 with TRBJ1-5, with no clear D. Trimming pared 6 bases from V and 2 bases from J, leaving 14 bases between. Germline CDR1 MDHEN, CDR2 SYDVKM. CDR3 length: 15 amino acids. The CDR3 DNA is TGTGCCAGCAGGCCCCTGGCAGGCGGCAATCAGCCCCAGCATTTT. It specifies CASRPLAGGNQPQHF.

J is TRBJ1-2 and V is TRBV19; 7 bases are shared with TRBD1. Trimming removed 6 bases from V and 6 bases from J; junction bases left unmatched: 13. In germline, CDR1 is LNHDA, CDR2 SQIVND (reference sequence). CDR3 length: 15 residues. This CDR3 reads CASRKPGQTLDGYTF. The CDR3 region has the DNA TGTGCCAGTAGAAAACCGGGACAGACCCTGGATGGCTACACCTTC.

The chain links TRBV7-8 to TRBJ2-7; TRBD2 is a possible D gene (6 bases). Trimming stripped 4 bases from V and 2 bases from J, with 18 bases between. Germline CDR1 reads SGHVS; CDR2 reads FQNEAQ. The length of the CDR3 is 16 residues. This CDR3 is CASSSGAGTGAYEQYF. The CDR3 region has the DNA TGTGCCAGCAGCTCCGGAGCAGGGACTGGAGCCTACGAGCAGTACTTC. Full variable domain (outside the CDR3, taken from reference TRBV7-8 and TRBJ2-7): GAGVSQSPRYKVAKRGQDVALRCDPISGHVSLFWYQQALGQGPEFLTYFQNEAQLDKSGLPSDRFFAERPEGSVSTLKIQRTQQEDSAVYLCASSSGAGTGAYEQYFGPGTRLTVT.

This sequence joins TRBV11-2 and TRBJ1-1; D not certain. This CDR3 region has 15 residues. CDR1 is SGHAT and CDR2 is FQNNGV in the germline V gene. V gave up 5 bases and J gave up 1 base, with 14 bases separating them. The CDR3 region is CASSLQRYPNTEAFF. The CDR3 bases are TGTGCCAGCAGCCTACAGCGGTACCCGAACACTGAAGCTTTCTTT.

The chain recombines TRBV19 with TRBJ2-1; TRBD2 might be the D (6 bases). Germline V gene lookup returns CDR1 LNHDA and CDR2 SQIVND (reference sequence). The CDR3 spans 16 residues. Trimming removed 4 bases at V and 5 bases at J, with 18 bases between. Here the CDR3 reads CASSSIARGVHNEQFF. In nucleotides, the CDR3 is TGTGCCAGTAGTAGTATTGCTCGCGGGGTGCACAATGAGCAGTTCTTC.

This chain uses TRBV28 with TRBJ2-2; D is uncertain. CDR1 MDHEN and CDR2 SYDVKM come from the germline V gene. The CDR3 loop spans 14 amino acids. V was cut by 2 bases and J by 1 base, with 5 bases left in between. CDR3 nucleotides: TGTGCCAGCAGTTTAGTCAGGAACACCGGGGAGCTGTTTTTT. It specifies CASSLVRNTGELFF.

This chain connects TRBV7-3 to TRBJ2-7; weak D call: TRBD1 (5 bases). Germline V CDR1 and CDR2: SGHTA, FQGTGA. V was pared by 2 bases and J by 5 bases, with 13 bases between. The CDR3 loop spans 14 amino acids. The CDR3 DNA follows: TGTGCCAGCAGCTTAGTCCCAGGGATGGACGAGCAGTACTTC. Translating it yields CASSLVPGMDEQYF.

V is TRBV27 and J is TRBJ2-1, with a weak D call TRBD2 (5 bases). V was pared by 6 bases and J by 3 bases, with 9 bases between. This CDR3 is built from 13 residues. Germline V lookup: CDR1 MNHEY, CDR2 SMNVEV (reference sequence). The CDR3 is CASRGSYYNEQFF. CDR3 nucleotides: TGTGCCAGCAGAGGGAGTTACTACAATGAGCAGTTCTTC.

This chain joins TRBV30 and TRBJ1-1, with 7 bases lining up with TRBD1. The V gene end was trimmed by 7 bases and the J gene end by 5 bases; junction bases not matched to a gene: 10. Germline CDR1 GTSNPN, CDR2 SVGIG (reference sequence). The CDR3 covers 13 residues. Here the CDR3 reads CASWDRTITEAFF. CDR3 in DNA: TGTGCCTCCTGGGACAGAACCATTACTGAAGCTTTCTTT.

This clone showed up just once. The chain's CDR3 is CAIEGPDNEQFF. In nucleotides, the CDR3 is TGTGCCATCGAGGGCCCAGACAATGAGCAGTTCTTC. V and J are TRBV10-3 and TRBJ2-1, with D perhaps TRBD2 (5 bases). Trimming removed 8 bases at V and 5 bases at J, with 10 bases between. Germline V gene data show CDR1 as ENHRY and CDR2 as SYGVKD. The CDR3 spans 12 residues.

This clone showed up just a few times. The chain recombines TRBV19 with TRBJ2-7; 7 nucleotides align to TRBD1. Germline V lookup: CDR1 LNHDA, CDR2 SQIVND (reference sequence). The CDR3 loop spans 13 amino acids. V lost 6 bases and J lost 0; bases outside the gene matches: 2. CDR3 nucleotides: TGTGCCAGTAGCGGGGACAGCTCCTACGAGCAGTACTTC. Protein sequence: CASSGDSSYEQYF. The variable domain in full, completed from reference TRBV19 and TRBJ2-7, reads DGGITQSPKYLFRKEGQNVTLSCEQNLNHDAMYWYRQDPGQGLRLIYYSQIVNDFQKGDIAEGYSVSREKKESFPLTVTSAQKNPTAFYLCASSGDSSYEQYFGPGTRLTVT.

The DNA for the CDR3 is TGTGCCACCAGCAGAGATGGGGCCATTAGCACAGATACGCAGTATTTT. Its translation is CATSRDGAISTDTQYF. This rearrangement joins TRBV15 to TRBJ2-3; the D gene is possibly TRBD1 (5 bases). The V gene's germline CDR1 is LNHNV and CDR2 YYDKDF (reference sequence). The CDR3 is made up of 16 amino acids. V lost 0 bases and J 0 bases, leaving 10 bases between the germline ends.

J is TRBJ2-1 and V is TRBV2; 10 positions match TRBD2. J gave up 8 bases and V 10 bases, and 20 bases lay outside the gene matches. This CDR3 is built from 17 residues. Per germline, CDR1 SNHLY and CDR2 FYNNEI. The CDR3 region is CAIHESSEREGLDEQFF. For the CDR3, the DNA is TGTGCCATCCATGAGTCTAGTGAGCGGGAGGGCCTCGATGAGCAGTTCTTC.

This chain connects TRBV15 to TRBJ2-7; D possibly corresponds to TRBD2 (6 bases). In germline, CDR1 is LNHNV, CDR2 YYDKDF (reference sequence). The CDR3 length is 15 residues. Trimming cost V 5 bases and J 0 bases, with 14 bases left between them. The CDR3 loop reads CATSPGLSSSYEQYF. As DNA, the CDR3 is TGTGCCACCAGCCCGGGACTCTCGAGCTCCTACGAGCAGTACTTC.

The V call is TRBV13, the J call TRBJ2-3, with 9 bases identical to TRBD2. J gave up 2 bases and V 3 bases, and 6 bases lay outside the gene matches. CDR1 PRHDT and CDR2 FYEKMQ come from the germline V gene (reference sequence). CDR3 length equals 16 residues. The CDR3 loop is CASSFSPSGDTDTQYF. The CDR3 region has the DNA TGTGCCAGCAGCTTCTCCCCTAGCGGGGACACAGATACGCAGTATTTT. Supplemented by reference TRBV13 and TRBJ2-3, the full variable domain reads AAGVIQSPRHLIKEKRETATLKCYPIPRHDTVYWYQQGPGQDPQFLISFYEKMQSDKGSIPDRFSAQQFSDYHSELNMSSLELGDSALYFCASSFSPSGDTDTQYFGPGTRLTVL.

The chain combines TRBV27 with TRBJ1-2, with a tentative D call TRBD1 (5 bases). In germline, CDR1 is MNHEY, CDR2 SMNVEV (reference sequence). Trimming removed 4 bases from V and 3 bases from J, with 18 bases in between. The CDR3 totals 16 residues. The DNA of the CDR3 is TGTGCCAGCAGTTCTGTAAACCACGGGGGTGACTATGGCTACACCTTC. It specifies CASSSVNHGGDYGYTF.